This record concerns one T cell receptor (beta chain) sequence. The data were obtained in a study of CD8+ T cells in alopecia areata. Extraction of RNA preceded its reverse transcription into cDNA, which served as the sequencing template. Some clones are missing from TCRdb's copy, which holds only in-frame ones; the method was immunoSEQ multiplex PCR. The table lists 250,000 to 300,000 clones, roughly 64% of them singletons, with approximately 2% in the top ten. Treatment indicated: oral pan-JAK inhibitor, 5-10 mg twice daily. Germline V lookup: CDR1 SGHRS, CDR2 YFSETQ. CDR3 length equals 14 residues. V gave up 2 bases and J gave up 5 bases, with 11 bases separating them.

The sequences come from CD4+ T cells sorted from blood, collected at week 24, from a patient treated with tofacitinib. The receptor comes from a human donor with alopecia areata. The chain uses TRBV5-1 and TRBJ2-1; D not resolved. The CDR3 sequence is CASSLMGEDNEQFF. Written as DNA, the CDR3 is TGCGCCAGCAGCTTAATGGGCGAAGACAATGAGCAGTTCTTC. The whole variable domain, filled in from reference TRBV5-1 and TRBJ2-1, reads KAGVTQTPRYLIKTRGQQVTLSCSPISGHRSVSWYQQTPGQGLQFLFEYFSETQRNKGNFPGRFSGRQFSNSRSEMNVSTLELGDSALYLCASSLMGEDNEQFFGPGTRLTVL.